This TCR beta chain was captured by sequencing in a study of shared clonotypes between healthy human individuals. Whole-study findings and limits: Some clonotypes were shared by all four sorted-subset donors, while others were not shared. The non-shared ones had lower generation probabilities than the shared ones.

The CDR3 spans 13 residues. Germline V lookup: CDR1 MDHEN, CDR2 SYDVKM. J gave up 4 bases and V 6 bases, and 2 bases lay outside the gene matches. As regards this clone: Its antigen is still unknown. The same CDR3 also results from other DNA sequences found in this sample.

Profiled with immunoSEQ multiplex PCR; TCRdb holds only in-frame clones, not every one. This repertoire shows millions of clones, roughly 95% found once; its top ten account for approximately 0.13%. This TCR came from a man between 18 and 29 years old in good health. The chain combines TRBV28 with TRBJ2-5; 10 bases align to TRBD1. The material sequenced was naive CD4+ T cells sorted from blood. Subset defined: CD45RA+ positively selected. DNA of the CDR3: TGTGCCAGCAGCCGGGACAGGGGAGAGACCCAGTACTTC. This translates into CASSRDRGETQYF.